This is a list of T cell receptor beta chains from one sample in a study of T cell repertoires in cytomegalovirus infection. TCRdb processed the reads anew with MiXCR; each CDR3 protein has one entry. Of around 500,000 distinct CDR3 sequences in the sample, approximately 40% are singletons; the top ten hold 35% to 50%. Their recognized antigens are unknown. The material was cultured PBMCs, obtained from culture after CMV antigen stimulation. Receptors originate from a human donor in good health (CMV status not recorded). Some clones in this sample may be carry-over from other donors' samples. The CDR3 runs from the conserved cysteine through the conserved F or W. A D gene is named only where the DNA matches it firmly. Clone size is stated in some rows and not others, as once, few, many or a class when expanded.

clone size	D gene	V gene	J gene	CDR3 length	CDR3 DNA	CDR3 protein
many	TRBD1	TRBV6-1	TRBJ1-3	16	TGTGCCAGCAGCAGCACTACAGGGGCGGCTGGAAACACCATATATTTT	CASSSTTGAAGNTIYF
few	NA	TRBV27	TRBJ2-7	15	TGTGCCAGCAGGTCTGTGTCGCCTGGCTCCTACGAGCAGTACTTC	CASRSVSPGSYEQYF
once	NA	TRBV5-4	TRBJ2-1	17	TGTGCCAGCAGCTCAAGAAAAGGACTCAACTCCTACAATGAGCAGTTCTTC	CASSSRKGLNSYNEQFF
few	NA	TRBV27	TRBJ2-2	13	TGTGCCAGCAAACTAGCGAACACCGGGGAGCTGTTTTTT	CASKLANTGELFF
NA	NA	TRBV4-3	TRBJ2-5	16	TGCGCCAGCAGCCAAGATTTGGGAAGGAGGGGAGAGACCCAGTACTTC	CASSQDLGRRGETQYF
NA	NA	TRBV7-4	TRBJ1-1	13	TGTGCCAGCAGCCGGCAGGAGGCCACTGAAGCTTTCTTT	CASSRQEATEAFF
NA	NA	TRBV7-8	TRBJ2-1	17	TGTGCCAGCAGCTTAAACGGCGGGACCATCGAATCCAATGAGCAGTTCTTC	CASSLNGGTIESNEQFF
NA	TRBD2	TRBV6-2/TRBV6-3	TRBJ2-1	15	TGTGCCAGCAGTTACCAGTCTAGCGGGTTCAATGAGCAGTTCTTC	CASSYQSSGFNEQFF
few	TRBD1	TRBV4-1	TRBJ2-7	18	TGCGCCAGCAGCCAAGCTGTCCTTCAACCGGGACAGCTCTACGAGCAGTACTTC	CASSQAVLQPGQLYEQYF
NA	NA	TRBV27	TRBJ2-7	14	TGTGCCAGCAGTTTTCCGGGATTGTCAAGTGAGCAGTACTTC	CASSFPGLSSEQYF
NA	NA	TRBV11-3	TRBJ2-2	14	TGTGCCAGCAGCTTCCGGCCGGGACCCGGGGAGCTGTTTTTT	CASSFRPGPGELFF
NA	TRBD2	TRBV9	TRBJ2-2	16	TGTGCCAGCAGCGTAGGTAGCGGGGGGGCCACCGGGGAGCTGTTTTTT	CASSVGSGGATGELFF
NA	NA	TRBV7-2	TRBJ1-4	14	TGTGCCAGCAGCTTAGAAGGACGTGGGGAAAAACTGTTTTTT	CASSLEGRGEKLFF
many	TRBD2	TRBV7-8	TRBJ2-1	16	TGTGCCAGCAGCTTAGGAGGGAGGGCAACCTACAATGAGCAGTTCTTC	CASSLGGRATYNEQFF
NA	NA	TRBV4-1	TRBJ1-4	15	TGCGCCAGCAGCCAAGCCCTCCCACAGAGGGTAAAACTGTTTTTT	CASSQALPQRVKLFF
few	NA	TRBV7-2	TRBJ2-7	14	TGTGCCAGCAGCCGAGGACGGGAATTCTACGAGCAGTACTTC	CASSRGREFYEQYF
many	NA	TRBV7-8	TRBJ1-1	14	TGTGCCAGCAGCTCCCACCGGGACGGCACTGAAGCTTTCTTT	CASSSHRDGTEAFF
NA	NA	TRBV6-8	TRBJ2-2	13	TGTGCCAGCAAAAGGGGACTTGTAGGGGAGCTGTTTTTT	CASKRGLVGELFF
NA	NA	TRBV7-6	TRBJ1-3	16	TGTGCCAGCAGCTTAGTCGGCAGGGGCTCTGGAAACACCATATATTTT	CASSLVGRGSGNTIYF
NA	TRBD2	TRBV5-4	TRBJ2-3	15	TGTGCCAGCAGCACCCCTTTAGCGGGAGGGGATACGCAGTATTTT	CASSTPLAGGDTQYF
NA	NA	TRBV5-5	TRBJ2-3	15	TGTGCCGAAGGGGCGGTGACGGGTTCCACAGATACGCAGTATTTT	CAEGAVTGSTDTQYF
NA	NA	TRBV7-9	TRBJ1-2	15	TGTGCCAGCAGCTTATTTGTGGGGGCCCGACAAGGATACACCTTC	CASSLFVGARQGYTF
few	NA	TRBV6-1	TRBJ2-3	15	TGTGCCAGCACCCCCCTTCTGGTGGGGACAGATACGCAGTATTTT	CASTPLLVGTDTQYF
few	TRBD2	TRBV7-9	TRBJ2-7	16	TGTGCCAGCAGCAGAGATGGACTAGCGGGAAGCCGCGAGCAGTACTTC	CASSRDGLAGSREQYF
NA	TRBD2	TRBV6-5	TRBJ2-1	14	TGTGCCAGCAGGGGGACTAGCGGGGGAAATGAGCAGTTCTTC	CASRGTSGGNEQFF
NA	NA	TRBV12-3/TRBV12-4	TRBJ2-7	16	TGTGCCAGCAGTTCCAACCGGGACGGAGGCTCCTACGAGCAGTACTTC	CASSSNRDGGSYEQYF
few	NA	TRBV20-1	TRBJ1-1	13	TGCAGTGCTAGAGGGGCGTTTGACGGTGAAGCTTTCTTT	CSARGAFDGEAFF
few	TRBD1	TRBV2	TRBJ2-3	16	TGTGCCGCCCGGGGCCCTACAGGGGCCGGCACAGATACGCAGTATTTT	CAARGPTGAGTDTQYF
NA	NA	TRBV7-2	TRBJ2-3	16	TGTGCCAGCAGCCCCCGAGCCCGCCCTAGCACAGATACGCAGTATTTT	CASSPRARPSTDTQYF
NA	TRBD1	TRBV6-6	TRBJ2-7	16	TGTGCCAGCAGTTACTCAATGACAGGGATGAGCCACGAGCAGTACTTC	CASSYSMTGMSHEQYF
NA	NA	TRBV12-3/TRBV12-4	TRBJ2-7	12	TGTGCCAGCAGGGGACGGAAATACGAGCAGTACTTC	CASRGRKYEQYF
few	TRBD1	TRBV7-2	TRBJ1-1	16	TGTGCCAGCAGCCTCGGGACAGGGGGCGGCTACACTGAAGCTTTCTTT	CASSLGTGGGYTEAFF
NA	NA	TRBV11-2	TRBJ1-2	15	TGTGCCAGCAGCTTAACTAGGACATCAAACTATGGCTACACCTTC	CASSLTRTSNYGYTF
few	NA	TRBV6-6	TRBJ1-3	15	TGTGCCAGCAGTTACACGGGAAGCTCTGGAAACACCATATATTTT	CASSYTGSSGNTIYF
NA	TRBD2	TRBV5-1	TRBJ2-5	18	TGCGCCAGCAGCCCTGGGTATGGGCTAGCGGGGGAACAAGAGACCCAGTACTTC	CASSPGYGLAGEQETQYF
NA	NA	TRBV7-2	TRBJ2-5	15	TGTGCCAGCAAGGTAGTGGGAGGTAGACAAGAGACCCAGTACTTC	CASKVVGGRQETQYF
NA	TRBD2	TRBV7-2	TRBJ2-7	14	TGTGCCAGCAGCTCGGGACTAGCGTCGGCCGAGCAGTACTTC	CASSSGLASAEQYF
NA	NA	TRBV15	TRBJ2-7	12	TGTGCCATCGGGGACACTACCTACGAGCAGTACTTC	CAIGDTTYEQYF
NA	NA	TRBV5-6	TRBJ2-1	17	TGTGCCAGCAGCTTCAGGATAGGCCTAGCGATATACAATGAGCAGTTCTTC	CASSFRIGLAIYNEQFF
NA	NA	TRBV12-3/TRBV12-4	TRBJ2-7	15	TGTGCCAGCAGTTTAGGCGGGACACAGAGCGACGAGCAGTACTTC	CASSLGGTQSDEQYF
NA	NA	TRBV2	TRBJ2-7	13	TGTGCCAGCAGCGTTGACAGGTCCTACGAGCAGTACTTC	CASSVDRSYEQYF